Following are 21 T cell receptor beta chains from one sample sequenced in a study of shared clonotypes between healthy human individuals. Sequenced by immunoSEQ multiplex PCR; TCRdb stores in-frame clones only, minus some. The sample consists of roughly 1,100,000 clones, around 76% of them appearing once. The sequenced material came from memory CD4+ T cells sorted from blood. Stated subset: CD45RA-negative fraction. Receptors originate from a man between 18 and 29 years old in good health.

The V and J genes are TRBV5-1 and TRBJ2-7; maybe TRBD2 (5 bases). Trimming pared 6 bases from V and 6 bases from J, leaving 16 bases between. Germline loops: CDR1 SGHRS, CDR2 YFSETQ. This CDR3 has 13 amino acids. The CDR3 protein is CASNQDGNAEQYF. Written as DNA, the CDR3 is TGCGCCAGCAACCAGGACGGGAACGCCGAGCAGTACTTC.

The rearrangement links TRBV5-1 to TRBJ1-3; D is possibly TRBD1 (5 bases). In germline, CDR1 is SGHRS, CDR2 YFSETQ. The V end was cut by 2 bases, the J end by 0 bases, with 9 bases between. This CDR3 comprises 15 residues. The CDR3 sequence: CASSFQGNSGNTIYF. CDR3 in DNA: TGCGCCAGCAGCTTCCAGGGTAACTCTGGAAACACCATATATTTT.

This sequence joins TRBV27 and TRBJ2-1, with D unresolved. The CDR3 contains 12 residues. Trimming left V 6 bases short and J 2 bases short, with 5 bases between. Germline V gives CDR1 MNHEY, CDR2 SMNVEV (reference sequence). The CDR3 coding sequence is TGTGCCAGCAGCGTCCCCTACAATGAGCAGTTCTTC. This sequence encodes CASSVPYNEQFF.

The rearrangement uses TRBV5-4 and TRBJ1-2, with D perhaps matching TRBD1 (6 bases). The CDR3 runs to 13 residues. Germline V lookup: CDR1 SGHNT, CDR2 YYREEE (reference sequence). Trimming shortened V by 2 bases and J by 4 bases, and 9 bases separated the two germline ends. The CDR3 DNA follows: TGTGCCAGCAGCTTATTGACAGGCTATGGCTACACCTTC. Translation gives CASSLLTGYGYTF. Using reference TRBV5-4 and TRBJ1-2 for the parts outside the CDR3, the full variable domain is ETGVTQSPTHLIKTRGQQVTLRCSSQSGHNTVSWYQQALGQGPQFIFQYYREEENGRGNFPPRFSGLQFPNYSSELNVNALELDDSALYLCASSLLTGYGYTFGSGTRLTVV.

For this clone: The sample contains more than one DNA sequence encoding this CDR3. The chain recombines TRBV5-6 with TRBJ1-1; D uncertain. Trimming removed 0 bases from V and 1 base from J, with 7 bases in between. The germline CDR1 and CDR2 sequences are SGHDT and YYEEEE. This CDR3 comprises 14 residues. CDR3 sequence reads: CASSLGARNTEAFF. The CDR3 DNA is TGTGCCAGCAGCTTGGGGGCGAGGAACACTGAAGCTTTCTTT.

The CDR3 nucleotides are TGTGCCAGCAGTGATTTGGGGGCTTGGGGCACAGATACGCAGTATTTT. This translates into CASSDLGAWGTDTQYF. This rearrangement joins TRBV6-1 to TRBJ2-3; tentatively, D is TRBD1 (6 bases). Trimming removed 3 bases from V and 1 base from J, with 14 bases in between. Germline V lookup: CDR1 MNHNS, CDR2 SASEGT. This CDR3 has 16 amino acids.

This clone was counted a few times. The V gene is TRBV27, the J gene TRBJ2-1, with TRBD1 matching over 7 bases. V lost 7 bases to trimming and J lost 4 bases; unmatched junction nucleotides: 7. The CDR3 is 14 residues long. CDR1 is MNHEY and CDR2 is SMNVEV in the germline V gene (reference sequence). Here the CDR3 reads CASTFRDRYNEQFF. CDR3 nucleotide sequence: TGTGCCAGCACTTTCCGGGACAGATACAATGAGCAGTTCTTC.

This clone was seen a few times. The CDR3 reads CASSATENTEAFF. The DNA of the CDR3 is TGTGCCAGCAGTGCTACGGAGAACACTGAAGCTTTCTTT. J is TRBJ1-1 and V is TRBV6-1; D remains unclear. Germline V gives CDR1 MNHNS, CDR2 SASEGT. Deletions cut 4 bases from V and 1 base from J, with 7 bases between. This CDR3 has 13 amino acids.

V usage is TRBV19 and J usage is TRBJ1-2, with 7 positions matching TRBD1. The CDR3 runs 12 residues. The junction had 5 bases not matched to a gene; V was cut back by 6 bases and J by 7 bases. Per the germline V gene, CDR1 is LNHDA and CDR2 is SQIVND (reference sequence). Here the CDR3 reads CASSIQGFGYTF. The CDR3 nucleotides are TGTGCCAGTAGCATACAGGGGTTTGGCTACACCTTC.

The CDR3, as DNA: TGTGCCAGTAGTATGGGTCTAACTAACTACGAGCAGTACTTC. Protein product: CASSMGLTNYEQYF. This rearrangement joins TRBV19 to TRBJ2-7; no clear D. This CDR3 is 14 amino acids long. V lost 3 bases to trimming and J lost 3 bases, with 12 bases between them. CDR1 and CDR2 (germline): LNHDA, SQIVND (reference sequence).

The J gene is TRBJ2-2, the V gene TRBV28; TRBD1 agrees at 9 bases. The CDR3 contains 17 residues. The V segment lost 2 bases and the J segment 1 base; nucleotides outside the gene matches: 5. Germline loops: CDR1 MDHEN, CDR2 SYDVKM. The CDR3 DNA reads TGTGCCAGCAGTTTACCAGGACAGGGGTGGAACACCGGGGAGCTGTTTTTT. Protein: CASSLPGQGWNTGELFF.

This chain connects TRBV19 to TRBJ1-1, with D tentatively TRBD1 (5 bases). This CDR3 contains 17 residues. V was pared by 5 bases and J by 1 base, with 20 bases between. Germline V gene data show CDR1 as LNHDA and CDR2 as SQIVND (reference sequence). CDR3 sequence (DNA): TGTGCCAGTAGTCACCCCCCCCGGGGCGCCCGGAACACTGAAGCTTTCTTT. Encoded protein: CASSHPPRGARNTEAFF.

The chain links TRBV20-1 to TRBJ1-2; maybe TRBD1 (6 bases). The germline gives CDR1 DFQATT, CDR2 SNEGSKA (reference sequence). V was clipped by 3 bases and J by 9 bases, with 11 bases between them. The CDR3 spans 11 residues. In DNA form, the CDR3 reads TGCAGTGCTAGGACCGGACAGAGCTACACCTTC. Translation gives CSARTGQSYTF.

The V gene is TRBV19, the J gene TRBJ1-2; 8 bases fit TRBD1. V trimming: 7 bases; J trimming: 2 bases; junction bases outside the gene matches: 3. CDR1 is LNHDA and CDR2 is SQIVND in the germline V gene (reference sequence). This CDR3 has 13 residues. The CDR3, as DNA: TGTGCCAGTACTCGACAGGGGAACTATGGCTACACCTTC. Its protein is CASTRQGNYGYTF.

CDR3 bases: TGTGCCTGGAGTGTACGAGGGACGGTATACAATGAGCAGTTCTTC. It encodes CAWSVRGTVYNEQFF. The chain combines TRBV30 with TRBJ2-1, with D perhaps given as TRBD1 or TRBD2 (5 bases each). In germline, CDR1 is GTSNPN, CDR2 SVGIG (reference sequence). The CDR3 runs to 15 residues. Trimming removed 0 bases at V and 4 bases at J, with 13 bases between.

This chain joins TRBV6-6 and TRBJ1-2, with D perhaps TRBD1 (6 bases). This CDR3 contains 14 residues. V lost 5 bases and J lost 8, with 18 bases in between. The V gene's germline CDR1 is MNHNY and CDR2 SVGAGI (reference sequence). CDR3 in amino acids: CASSRDTLLFGYTF. The CDR3 DNA is TGTGCCAGCAGTCGGGACACCCTACTATTCGGCTACACCTTC.

The chain employs TRBV5-4 and TRBJ2-7; D not resolved. The CDR3 runs 14 residues. The V end lost 1 base, the J end lost 2 bases, and 10 bases lay between the germline ends. The germline V gene has CDR1 SGHNT and CDR2 YYREEE (reference sequence). CDR3 in amino acids: CASSLFGLTYEQYF. The DNA of the CDR3 is TGTGCCAGCAGCTTGTTCGGGCTTACCTACGAGCAGTACTTC. The entire variable domain, with the rest obtained from reference TRBV5-4 and TRBJ2-7, is as follows: ETGVTQSPTHLIKTRGQQVTLRCSSQSGHNTVSWYQQALGQGPQFIFQYYREEENGRGNFPPRFSGLQFPNYSSELNVNALELDDSALYLCASSLFGLTYEQYFGPGTRLTVT.

The V and J genes are TRBV19 and TRBJ2-6, with 10 bases matching TRBD1. CDR3 length: 18 amino acids. Unmatched junction bases numbered 14, after V lost 8 bases and J lost 4 bases. Germline V gene lookup returns CDR1 LNHDA and CDR2 SQIVND (reference sequence). Here the CDR3 reads CASSLLGTGDSGANVLTF. Here the CDR3 DNA reads TGTGCCAGTTCCCTCCTTGGGACAGGGGATTCAGGGGCCAACGTCCTGACTTTC.

The chain employs TRBV7-9 and TRBJ2-7; tentatively, D is TRBD1 (5 bases). The germline CDR1 and CDR2 sequences are SEHNR and FQNEAQ (reference sequence). The V end lost 5 bases, the J end lost 6 bases, and 14 bases lay between the germline ends. This CDR3 region has 13 residues. CDR3 amino acids: CASSQSTVGEQYF. DNA of the CDR3: TGTGCCAGCAGCCAGTCGACAGTTGGCGAGCAGTACTTC. Supplemented by reference TRBV7-9 and TRBJ2-7, the full variable domain reads DTGVSQNPRHKITKRGQNVTFRCDPISEHNRLYWYRQTLGQGPEFLTYFQNEAQLEKSRLLSDRFSAERPKGSFSTLEIQRTEQGDSAMYLCASSQSTVGEQYFGPGTRLTVT.

V gene TRBV5-1 combines with J gene TRBJ2-7; D is unclear. The CDR3 totals 14 residues. Germline assignment: CDR1 SGHRS and CDR2 YFSETQ. V lost 3 bases, J lost 6 bases, and 16 bases lay in between. CDR3: CASSSKDRGGEQYF. For the CDR3, the DNA is TGCGCCAGCAGCTCCAAGGACCGAGGTGGCGAGCAGTACTTC.

The V and J genes are TRBV5-1 and TRBJ1-2; 8 nucleotides agree with TRBD1. This CDR3 is built from 14 residues. Per the germline V gene, CDR1 is SGHRS and CDR2 is YFSETQ. The V segment lost 3 bases and the J segment 7 bases; nucleotides outside the gene matches: 8. CDR3 in DNA: TGCGCCAGCAGCTATGACGACAGGGGACTTGGCTACACCTTC. Translated: CASSYDDRGLGYTF.